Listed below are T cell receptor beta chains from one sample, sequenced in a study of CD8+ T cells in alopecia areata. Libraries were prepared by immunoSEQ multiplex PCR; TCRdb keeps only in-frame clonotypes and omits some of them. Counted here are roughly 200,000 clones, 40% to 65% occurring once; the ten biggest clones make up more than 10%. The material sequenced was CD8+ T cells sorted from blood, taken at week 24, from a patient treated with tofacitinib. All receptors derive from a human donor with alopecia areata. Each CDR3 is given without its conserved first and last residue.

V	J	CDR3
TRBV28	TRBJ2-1	ASRLSTGPYNEQF
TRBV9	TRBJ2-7	ASSPRTGNHEQY
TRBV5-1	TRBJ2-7	ASSNAYEQY
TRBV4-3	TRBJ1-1	ASSQDKAENTEAF
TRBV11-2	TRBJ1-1	ASSRRGTGNTEAF
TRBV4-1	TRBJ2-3	ASSQASGATDTQY
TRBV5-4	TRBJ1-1	ATGTGGDLEAF
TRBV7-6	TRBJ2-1	ASSYVGDPNEQF
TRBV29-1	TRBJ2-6	SAYDRDPGANVLT
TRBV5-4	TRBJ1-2	ASSPAPDRAWGYT
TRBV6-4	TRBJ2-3	ASSDGTRETDTQY
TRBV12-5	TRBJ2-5	ASGLPRDSEEETQY
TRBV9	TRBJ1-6	ASSANRGTGSPLH
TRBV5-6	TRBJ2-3	ASSLGLPRFGDTQY
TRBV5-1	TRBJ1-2	ASSSESNYGYT
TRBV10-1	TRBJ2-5	ASSDASGGDSETQY
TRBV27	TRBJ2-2	ASSPGVAPDGELF
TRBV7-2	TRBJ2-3	ASSLAGDRIIVDTQY
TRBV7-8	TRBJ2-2	ASSLVSTGELF
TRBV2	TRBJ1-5	ASRDSTYNQPQH
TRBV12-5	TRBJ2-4	ASGLRTSGGGNIQY
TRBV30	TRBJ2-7	AWSVLAGGYEQY
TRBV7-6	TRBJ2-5	ASSLVPHLPGLAVQETQY
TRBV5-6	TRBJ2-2	ASKGSVGTGELF
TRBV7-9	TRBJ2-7	ASSRATYEQY
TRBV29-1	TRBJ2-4	SAKGTGGIQY
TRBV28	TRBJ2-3	ASSLGLGTQY
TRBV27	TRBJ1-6	ASSLLGQGPLH
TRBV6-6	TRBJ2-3	ASRHFSGGPDTQY
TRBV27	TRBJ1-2	ASSSGGKGYT
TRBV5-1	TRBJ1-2	ASSWTVGYGYT
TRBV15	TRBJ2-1	ATSRDGLAGNEQF
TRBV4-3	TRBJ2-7	ASSQADNEQY
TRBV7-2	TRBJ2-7	ASSFGGGLYEQY
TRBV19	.	ASSTVLQETQY
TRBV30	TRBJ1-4	AWSVKGGEKLF
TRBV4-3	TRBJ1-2	ASSQEPGRNYGYT
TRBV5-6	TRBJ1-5	ASSLGSQPQH
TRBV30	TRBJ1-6	AWTTESGPRNSPLH
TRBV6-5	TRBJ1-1	ASSWTEGDTEAF
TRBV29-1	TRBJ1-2	SVERDYT
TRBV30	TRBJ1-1	AWSTGTEAF
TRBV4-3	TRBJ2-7	ASSQDRSRFSEQY
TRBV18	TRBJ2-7	ASSPPDRVDSYEQY
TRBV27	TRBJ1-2	ASSLTTPGQGFSGYT
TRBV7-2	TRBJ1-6	ASSLVGDFQPIGSPLH
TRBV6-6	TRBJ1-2	ASSYSTGDGRGYT
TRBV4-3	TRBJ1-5	ASSQDRNGYQPQH
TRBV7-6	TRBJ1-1	ASSFLQGEQGTEAF
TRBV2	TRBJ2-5	ASNLAIGETQY
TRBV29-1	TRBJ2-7	SVRLQGYEQY